The source of this T cell receptor (beta chain) is a study of CD8 T cells in ankylosing spondylitis. In germline, CDR1 is LNHDA, CDR2 SQIVND (reference sequence). The CDR3 runs 15 residues. V lost 6 bases and J lost 0, with 12 bases in between. Construction of TCR beta libraries was performed using quantitative 5'-RACE with molecular barcodes. In TCRdb, the 5' RACE reads were re-called with MiXCR into one record per CDR3 protein. This sample yields 240,000 or so distinct CDR3 sequences, of which around 10% are seen a single time; roughly 6.8% belongs to the top ten. Comments on this clonotype: The antigen remains unidentified.

Study-level points and caveats: As reported, disease-linked clones showed significant enrichment in matched ankylosing spondylitis synovial fluid. Earlier literature documents some of the motif variants in reactive arthritis synovial fluid and blood. Characteristic of ankylosing spondylitis blood, it appeared, was a TCR beta motif comprising about eight highly homologous variants.

The rearrangement links TRBV19 to TRBJ1-5; D not certain. This receptor was taken from a male donor with ankylosing spondylitis or in good health (not recorded which). The sample consisted of blood, either unsorted or a sorted T cell fraction (not recorded which). CDR3 residues: CASRKTPLSNQPQHF. The CDR3 DNA reads as TGTGCCAGTAGAAAGACACCCCTTAGCAATCAGCCCCAGCATTTT.